These 25 T cell receptor beta chains came from one sample sequenced in a study of beta chain features in type 1 diabetes. The sequenced template was cDNA made from the entire isolated RNA. Assay: immunoSEQ multiplex PCR; the TCRdb copy retains only in-frame clones and omits some. Among about 290,000 clones listed, 8% were seen once. Sequenced: central memory CD4+ T cells from blood. The receptors stem from a woman aged 18-35 years in good health.

On this clone: Other DNA sequences within the sample encode an identical CDR3. The chain combines TRBV4-3 with TRBJ2-1; 8 bases match TRBD2. CDR1 LGHNA and CDR2 YSLEER come from the germline V gene. V was clipped by 1 base and J by 3 bases; unmatched bases: 5. The CDR3 runs 16 residues. The CDR3 region is CASSQGAGTSYNEQFF. In DNA form, the CDR3 reads TGCGCCAGCAGCCAAGGGGCTGGGACTAGCTACAATGAGCAGTTCTTC.

This clone was seen only a few times. The chain links TRBV5-1 to TRBJ1-1, with D hard to call. The CDR3 has 14 residues. Trimming pared 9 bases from V and 1 base from J, leaving 16 bases between. CDR1 is SGHRS and CDR2 is YFSETQ in the germline V gene. The CDR3 spells CATRDGPSNTEAFF. The CDR3 nucleotides read TGCGCCACAAGAGACGGACCGTCGAACACTGAAGCTTTCTTT.

This sequence joins TRBV19 and TRBJ1-5, with D maybe TRBD1 (5 bases). This CDR3 is built from 13 residues. CDR1 is LNHDA and CDR2 is SQIVND in the germline V gene (reference sequence). The V end lost 5 bases, the J end lost 4 bases, and 9 bases lay between the germline ends. CDR3 sequence: CASSDSRNQPQHF. The CDR3 DNA reads TGTGCCAGTAGTGACAGTAGAAATCAGCCCCAGCATTTT.

This clone has a count of ten or more. The chain links TRBV28 to TRBJ2-3; D might be TRBD2 (6 bases). CDR1 MDHEN and CDR2 SYDVKM come from the germline V gene. This CDR3 spans 17 amino acids. V lost 2 bases and J 1 base, leaving 16 bases between the germline ends. CDR3 amino acids: CASSLTRRAGRTDTQYF. The CDR3 DNA sequence: TGTGCCAGCAGTTTAACGCGGCGAGCGGGTCGCACAGATACGCAGTATTTT.

The sample holds many counts of this clone. The rearrangement joins TRBV5-1 to TRBJ2-7; 9 positions match TRBD1. CDR1 is SGHRS and CDR2 is YFSETQ in the germline V gene. The CDR3 has 13 amino acids. J was trimmed by 7 bases and V by 3 bases; bases with no gene match: 5. CDR3 amino acids: CASSYRGPEEQYV. The DNA of the CDR3 is TGCGCCAGCAGCTACAGGGGGCCTGAAGAGCAGTACGTC.

This clone was detected only a few times. The chain uses TRBV28 and TRBJ1-4, with 9 bases aligning to TRBD1. The CDR3 contains 14 residues. The junction had 8 bases not matched to a gene; V was cut back by 6 bases and J by 9 bases. Germline values: CDR1 MDHEN, CDR2 SYDVKM. The CDR3, as DNA: TGTGCCAGCAGCCCAGGGACAGGGCTTAAAAAACTGTTTTTT. Encoded protein: CASSPGTGLKKLFF.

This clone was observed a handful of times. The chain recombines TRBV6-5 with TRBJ1-2; D perhaps matches TRBD1 (5 bases). The germline V gene has CDR1 MNHEY and CDR2 SVGAGI. The CDR3 contains 12 residues. V lost 7 bases and J 5 bases, leaving 11 bases between the germline ends. This chain's CDR3 is CASTRKGYGYTF. The CDR3 DNA follows: TGTGCCAGCACCCGAAAGGGGTATGGCTACACCTTC.

The rearrangement links TRBV28 to TRBJ2-5, with D perhaps TRBD1 (6 bases). Trimming took off 10 bases at V and 4 bases at J, with 19 bases between the two ends. Germline CDR1 and CDR2: MDHEN and SYDVKM. The length of the CDR3 is 14 residues. The CDR3 bases are TGTGCCACCAGAAAGGTGGAAGGGGGAGAGACCCAGTACTTC. Protein sequence: CATRKVEGGETQYF.

This clone appeared many times. The chain has TRBV4-2 and TRBJ1-2; possible D gene TRBD1, 6 bases. The CDR3 has 15 amino acids. The germline V and J ends were trimmed by 2 bases and 6 bases, with 16 bases remaining between them. Germline-derived CDR1 and CDR2 are LGHNA and YNFKEQ. CDR3 in DNA: TGTGCCAGCAGCCAAATTGACAGGCAGAAAGATGGCTACACCTTC. Amino acids: CASSQIDRQKDGYTF.

This clone has a handful of counts. The chain links TRBV5-4 to TRBJ2-5; D not certain. The CDR3 runs 13 residues. V lost 4 bases and J lost 4, with 11 bases in between. CDR1 is SGHNT and CDR2 is YYREEE in the germline V gene (reference sequence). The CDR3 DNA sequence: TGTGCCAGCAGCCTACCCCAAACAGAGACCCAGTACTTC. The encoded protein is CASSLPQTETQYF.

A few counts support this clone. This sequence joins TRBV7-9 and TRBJ1-4; 9 bases match TRBD1. CDR1 and CDR2 from the germline V gene are SEHNR and FQNEAQ (reference sequence). Trimming at V came to 4 bases and at J to 9 bases, leaving 6 bases not matched to a gene. The CDR3 contains 14 residues. This chain's CDR3 is CASSSDRGGKKLFF. The CDR3 nucleotides are TGTGCCAGCAGCTCCGACAGGGGGGGAAAAAAACTGTTTTTT.

This clone was seen a few times. The CDR3 loop reads CASSLGAYPMNTEAFF. CDR3 DNA sequence: TGTGCCAGCAGTTTGGGAGCTTACCCCATGAACACTGAAGCTTTCTTT. The chain has TRBV27 and TRBJ1-1; D uncertain. Per the germline V gene, CDR1 is MNHEY and CDR2 is SMNVEV (reference sequence). The CDR3 totals 16 residues. Deletions cut 3 bases from V and 0 bases from J, with 14 bases between.

This clone was counted at least ten times. This chain connects TRBV21-1 to TRBJ1-6. TRBV21-1 is a known pseudogene. This CDR3 contains 9 residues. The CDR3 region is CASSPSSGF. As DNA, the CDR3 is TGTGCCAGCAGCCCATCCTCGGGCTTT.

J is TRBJ2-2 and V is TRBV27; D may correspond to TRBD1 or TRBD2 (6 bases each). This CDR3 has 15 residues. Germline V CDR1 and CDR2: MNHEY, SMNVEV (reference sequence). Trimming removed 5 bases at V and 3 bases at J, with 13 bases between. The CDR3: CASSVQGRYTGELFF. The CDR3, as DNA: TGTGCCAGCAGTGTCCAGGGGAGGTACACCGGGGAGCTGTTTTTT.

This chain connects TRBV5-1 to TRBJ2-6, with D unresolved. Trimming pared 0 bases from V and 2 bases from J, leaving 15 bases between. The CDR3 is 18 amino acids. Per germline, CDR1 SGHRS and CDR2 YFSETQ. Written as DNA, the CDR3 is TGCGCCAGCAGCTTGGCCGTCTTGTTGGGGACTGGGGCCAACGTCCTGACTTTC. Translated, it gives CASSLAVLLGTGANVLTF.

This clone showed up just a few times. J is TRBJ1-1 and V is TRBV29-1, with TRBD1 as a possible D gene (5 bases). V was trimmed by 6 bases and J by 11 bases, leaving 19 bases between them. The CDR3 has 12 residues. Germline V gene data show CDR1 as SQVTM and CDR2 as ANQGSEA. The CDR3 sequence is CSVRAQGPMAFF. DNA of the CDR3: TGCAGCGTGCGGGCCCAGGGACCGATGGCTTTCTTT. Based on the CDR3 plus reference TRBV29-1 and TRBJ1-1, the full variable domain is SAVISQKPSRDICQRGTSLTIQCQVDSQVTMMFWYRQQPGQSLTLIATANQGSEATYESGFVIDKFPISRPNLTFSTLTVSNMSPEDSSIYLCSVRAQGPMAFFGQGTRLTVV.

Only a few counts were recorded for this clone. The chain links TRBV18 to TRBJ1-1; TRBD1 might be the D (5 bases). The CDR3 is 15 residues long. The V end lost 3 bases, the J end lost 5 bases, and 16 bases lay between the germline ends. The germline gives CDR1 KGHSH, CDR2 LQKENI. CDR3 loop: CASSPRKGEGTEAFF. CDR3 in DNA: TGTGCCAGCTCACCCAGGAAGGGCGAGGGGACTGAAGCTTTCTTT.

V is TRBV7-8 and J is TRBJ1-6; 9 positions match TRBD1. CDR1 SGHVS and CDR2 FQNEAQ come from the germline V gene. The V segment lost 4 bases and the J segment 10 bases; nucleotides outside the gene matches: 14. The length of the CDR3 is 17 residues. DNA of the CDR3: TGTGCCAGCAGCTCGCGAAACAGGGGGCTAAAGGGGTCACCCCTCCACTTT. It is translated as CASSSRNRGLKGSPLHF.

CDR3: CASRKKGAETQYF. The CDR3 bases are TGTGCCAGCAGAAAAAAGGGTGCCGAGACCCAGTACTTC. The rearrangement links TRBV6-9 to TRBJ2-5; D ambiguous. The V end was cut by 6 bases, the J end by 5 bases, with 13 bases between. The germline CDR1 and CDR2 sequences are MNHGY and SVAAGI. The CDR3 loop spans 13 amino acids.

The rearrangement uses TRBV4-3 and TRBJ1-6; D is possibly TRBD1 (6 bases). The germline gives CDR1 LGHNA, CDR2 YSLEER. The CDR3 covers 15 residues. Trimming shortened V by 0 bases and J by 7 bases, and 10 bases separated the two germline ends. The DNA for the CDR3 is TGCGCCAGCAGCCAAGAATACAGGGAAAATTCACCCCTCCACTTT. Translation gives CASSQEYRENSPLHF.

This clone is a singleton in its sample. This chain connects TRBV5-1 to TRBJ2-1, with 9 bases matching TRBD2. The germline gives CDR1 SGHRS, CDR2 YFSETQ. The V segment lost 7 bases and the J segment 0 bases; nucleotides outside the gene matches: 14. The CDR3 loop spans 18 amino acids. CDR3 DNA sequence: TGCGCCAGCCTCCCGGAGCTAGCGGGGTCGAGCTCCTACAATGAGCAGTTCTTC. Amino acid sequence: CASLPELAGSSSYNEQFF.

This clone was seen at least ten times. The chain uses TRBV9 and TRBJ2-1, with 7 bases identical to TRBD2. This CDR3 has 15 amino acids. V lost 0 bases, J lost 7 bases, and 7 bases stayed unmatched. CDR1 and CDR2 (germline): SGDLS, YYNGEE. Here the CDR3 reads CASSVGTSTGNEQFF. CDR3 nucleotides: TGTGCCAGCAGCGTAGGGACTAGTACGGGGAATGAGCAGTTCTTC.

This clone occurred a few times. V and J are TRBV7-2 and TRBJ1-1; no reliable D call. This CDR3 spans 14 amino acids. Trimming stripped 2 bases from V and 3 bases from J, with 10 bases between. CDR1 and CDR2 (germline): SGHTA, FQGNSA. The CDR3 here is CASSLRSGDTEAFF. The DNA for the CDR3 is TGTGCCAGCAGCTTACGAAGTGGGGACACTGAAGCTTTCTTT.

This clone has more than one count but fewer than ten. The CDR3 loop reads CASSFQQGWGETQYF. The CDR3, as DNA: TGTGCCAGCAGCTTCCAACAGGGTTGGGGAGAGACCCAGTACTTC. The V call is TRBV7-2, the J call TRBJ2-5, with D possibly TRBD1 on 6 matching bases. Germline CDR1 and CDR2: SGHTA and FQGNSA. CDR3 length: 15 residues. V lost 3 bases to trimming and J lost 4 bases, with 15 bases between them.

Notes on this clone: A read error may account for a junction end that differs from germline. V and J are TRBV7-7 and TRBJ2-5; 9 positions agree with TRBD1. The germline V gene has CDR1 SSHAT and CDR2 FNYEAQ (reference sequence). The CDR3 consists of 13 residues. CDR3 sequence reads: CASSRDREETQYF. The CDR3 DNA reads TGTGCTAGCAGCCGGGACAGGGAGGAGACCCAGTACTTC. The full variable domain, completed using reference TRBV7-7 and TRBJ2-5, is GAGVSQSPRYKVTKRGQDVTLRCDPISSHATLYWYQQALGQGPEFLTYFNYEAQPDKSGLPSDRFSAERPEGSISTLTIQRTEQRDSAMYRCASSRDREETQYFGPGTRLLVL.